This TCR beta chain was identified in a study of glioma-infiltrating T cells. TCR alpha and beta CDR3 regions were amplified from RNA using iRepertoire nested multiplex PCR. TCRdb independently ran MiXCR on the multiplex PCR reads; one entry per CDR3 protein. The sample holds roughly 350,000 distinct CDR3 sequences, roughly two fifths seen once. The V gene lost 5 bases and the J gene lost 0 bases, with 8 bases spanning the gap. The CDR3 spans 12 residues. Germline CDR1 and CDR2: SQVTM and ANQGSEA. Sequencing was performed on glioma tissue, nonneoplastic brain tissue, or PBMCs (not recorded which). The chain uses TRBV29-1 and TRBJ2-7; D may be TRBD2 (6 bases). This clonotype was obtained from a human donor with low-grade glioma or glioblastoma, undergoing nonglioma brain surgery, or in good health (not recorded which). CDR3 protein: CSVRDFSYEQYF. The CDR3 nucleotides read TGCAGCGTTAGGGACTTCTCCTACGAGCAGTACTTC.